This T cell receptor beta chain came from a study of shared clonotypes between healthy human individuals. Looking at the study overall: Per-donor plates numbered three CD4 naive, three CD4 memory, two CD8 naive and one CD8 memory.

Only in-frame clones appear in the TCRdb table, and some are missing; sequencing was by immunoSEQ multiplex PCR. The repertoire consists of 1 million to 1.3 million clones, with 70% to 80% occurring once and the leading ten covering 0.61%. The germline V gene encodes CDR1 SGHTA and CDR2 FQGNSA. The germline V and J ends were trimmed by 1 base and 0 bases, with 5 bases remaining between them. The CDR3 is made up of 14 amino acids. Regarding the study as a whole: Enrolling few donors narrowed the genetic and exposure-history diversity that was represented. With several donors compared, roughly 5% of naive CD4 clonotypes were shared.

CD4+ cells yielded CD45RA+ naive and CD45RA-negative memory subsets. With regard to this clone: Antigen: not known.

The chain uses TRBV7-2 and TRBJ2-3; no definite D call. This receptor was identified in a man younger than 35 in good health. Some clones in this sample may be carry-over from other donors' samples. The specimen sequenced was memory CD4+ T cells from PBMCs. Subset meaning: CD45RA-negative fraction. CDR3 DNA sequence: TGTGCCAGCAGCTTAGAAACTAGCACAGATACGCAGTATTTT. Translation: CASSLETSTDTQYF.